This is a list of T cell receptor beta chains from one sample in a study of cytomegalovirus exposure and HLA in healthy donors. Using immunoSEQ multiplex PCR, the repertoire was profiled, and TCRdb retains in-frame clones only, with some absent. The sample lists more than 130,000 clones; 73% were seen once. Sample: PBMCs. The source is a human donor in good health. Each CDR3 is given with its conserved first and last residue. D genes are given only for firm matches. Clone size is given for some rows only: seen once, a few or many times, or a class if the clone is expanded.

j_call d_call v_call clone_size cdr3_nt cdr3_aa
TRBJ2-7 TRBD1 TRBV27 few TGTGCCAGCAGTATCCGGGACAGGGTCGAGCAGTACTTC CASSIRDRVEQYF
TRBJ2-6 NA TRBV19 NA TGTGCCAGTAGTAATCCTAGCACTGGGGCCAACGTCCTGACTTTC CASSNPSTGANVLTF
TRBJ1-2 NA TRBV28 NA TGTGCCAGCAGCGCAGGTCGCGCGACAGGAGGCTACACCTTC CASSAGRATGGYTF
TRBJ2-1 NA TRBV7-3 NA TGTGCCAGCAGCCGCGGGTTGGGATCGGAGACAGGACCGAGCTCCTACAATGAGCAGTTCTTC CASSRGLGSETGPSSYNEQFF
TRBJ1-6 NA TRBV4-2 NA TGTGCCAGCAGCCCCGGAGGGGTGCGCTCACCCCTCCACTTT CASSPGGVRSPLHF
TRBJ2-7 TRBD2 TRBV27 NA TGTGCCAGCAAGCTAGCGGGGCCAACCTACGAGCAGTACTTC CASKLAGPTYEQYF
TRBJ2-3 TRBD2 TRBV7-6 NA TGTGCCAGCAGCCCGTGGACTAGCGGGAGGGGGGCAGATACGCAGTATTTT CASSPWTSGRGADTQYF
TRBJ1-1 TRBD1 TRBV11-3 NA TGTGCCAGCACCTCAGGGGGCAGGACCGACACTGAAGCTTTCTTT CASTSGGRTDTEAFF
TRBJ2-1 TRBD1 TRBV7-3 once TGTGCCAGTAGCTGGACAGGGGGCTCCTACAATGAGCAGTTCTTC CASSWTGGSYNEQFF
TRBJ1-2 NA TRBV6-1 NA TGTGCCAGCAGTGACGGGCTGGGGGCGGCCTATGGCTACACCTTC CASSDGLGAAYGYTF
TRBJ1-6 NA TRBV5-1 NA TGCGCCAGCAGCTGGGTTATGAGGTCTAATTCACCCCTCCACTTT CASSWVMRSNSPLHF
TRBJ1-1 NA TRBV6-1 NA TGTGCCAGCAGTGAACCAGCCGGGGGAGGGAGACCTGAAGCTTTCTTT CASSEPAGGGRPEAFF
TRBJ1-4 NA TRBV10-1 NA TGCGCCAGCAGTGGAGGCAGGGTTATAAGCAGGGGTGAAAAACTGTTTTTT CASSGGRVISRGEKLFF
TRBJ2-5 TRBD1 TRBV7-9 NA TGTGCCAGCAGATCCCGGGCGTGGGACAGACAAGAGACCCAGTACTTC CASRSRAWDRQETQYF
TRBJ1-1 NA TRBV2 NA TGTGCCAGTCAACCAGGGCTGAACACTGAAGCTTTCTTT CASQPGLNTEAFF
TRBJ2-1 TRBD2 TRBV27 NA TGTGCCAGCAGTCCGCCTGTCCTAGCGGACTACAATGAGCAGTTCTTC CASSPPVLADYNEQFF
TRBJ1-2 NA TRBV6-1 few TGTGCCAGCAGTAATGGGAGGTTCTATGGCTACACCTTC CASSNGRFYGYTF
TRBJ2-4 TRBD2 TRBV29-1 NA TGCAGCGTTGTTAGCGGGAGTTACATTCAGTACTTC CSVVSGSYIQYF
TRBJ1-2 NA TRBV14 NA TGTGCCAGCAGCCCCCGACCCAACGGGAACTATGGCTACACCTTC CASSPRPNGNYGYTF
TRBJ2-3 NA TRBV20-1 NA TGCAGTGCTAGTTACACAGATACGCAGTATTTT CSASYTDTQYF
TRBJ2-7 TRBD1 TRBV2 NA TGTGCCAGCAGTGCGGACAGGCAAGTGCAGTACTTC CASSADRQVQYF
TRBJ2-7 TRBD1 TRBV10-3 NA TGTGCCATCACCCCGACAGGGGGAGAGCAGTACTTC CAITPTGGEQYF
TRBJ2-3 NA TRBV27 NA TGTGCCAGCAGTTTTTTAGGAGGAGCAGATACGCAGTATTTT CASSFLGGADTQYF
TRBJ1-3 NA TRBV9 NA TGTGCCAGCAGCGCCGGGGTGGGGGGTAGAGGAAACACCATATATTTT CASSAGVGGRGNTIYF
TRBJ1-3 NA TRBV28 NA TGTGCCAGCAGTTTATTTCGCAGACCTAGCTCTGGAAACACCATATATTTT CASSLFRRPSSGNTIYF
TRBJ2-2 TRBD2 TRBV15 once TGTGCCACCAGCTCCCCTGGGGGTAGCGGGGGTGCCCGGGGCACCGGGGAGCTGTTTTTT CATSSPGGSGGARGTGELFF
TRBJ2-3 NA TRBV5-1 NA TGCGCCAGCAGCTTGTTGGGGGGGCCAGTAGATACGCAGTATTTT CASSLLGGPVDTQYF
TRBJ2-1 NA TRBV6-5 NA TGTGCCAGCATGACAGGACGCGGTGAGCAGTTCTTC CASMTGRGEQFF
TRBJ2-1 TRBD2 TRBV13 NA TGTGCCAGCAGTCAGGAGGGACTAGCGGGAACCTACAATGAGCAGTTCTTC CASSQEGLAGTYNEQFF
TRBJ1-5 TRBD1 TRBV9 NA TGTGCCAGCAGCTCCGGTACAGGGGACGGGCAGCCCCAGCATTTT CASSSGTGDGQPQHF
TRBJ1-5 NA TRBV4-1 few TGCGCCAGCAGCCAAGGCAGGCTTGGGTATAGCAATCAGCCCCAGCATTTT CASSQGRLGYSNQPQHF
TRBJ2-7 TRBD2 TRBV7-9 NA TGTGCCAGCAGCTCTGGACTAGCGGGGGTACGCGAGCAGTACTTC CASSSGLAGVREQYF
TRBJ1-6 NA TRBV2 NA TGTGCCAGCACTGAAACTAGAACCTATAATTCACCCCTCCACTTT CASTETRTYNSPLHF
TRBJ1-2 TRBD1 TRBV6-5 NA TGTGCCAGCACTTGGACAGGGCGAGGCTACACCTTC CASTWTGRGYTF
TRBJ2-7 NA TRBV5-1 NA TGCGCCAGCCGCGTCGTGGAGGCCACAGAGCAGTACTTC CASRVVEATEQYF
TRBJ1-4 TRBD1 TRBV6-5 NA TGTGCCAGCAGTCAAACAGGGGGCCGGGAAAAACTGTTTTTT CASSQTGGREKLFF
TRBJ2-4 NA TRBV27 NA TGTGCCAGCAGTTCGGCGGGGAGAGCCAAAAACATTCAGTACTTC CASSSAGRAKNIQYF
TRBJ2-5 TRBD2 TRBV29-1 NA TGCAGCGTTGAAGGTGGGGGGGGGCAAGAGACCCAGTACTTC CSVEGGGGQETQYF
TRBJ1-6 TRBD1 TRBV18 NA TGTGCCAGCTCACCGTCCGGGACAGACTATTCACCCCTCCACTTT CASSPSGTDYSPLHF
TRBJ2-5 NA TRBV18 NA TGTGCCAGCTCACCACCGTCGGTCCTCGGGACCCAGTACTTC CASSPPSVLGTQYF
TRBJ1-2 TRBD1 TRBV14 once TGTGCCAGCAGCCGGAAAGGACAGGACTTCTTCTATGGCTACACCTTC CASSRKGQDFFYGYTF
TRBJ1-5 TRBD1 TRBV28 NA TGTGCCAGCAGTTTGGGGACAGGGGGGAGGGTCAATCAGCCCCAGCATTTT CASSLGTGGRVNQPQHF
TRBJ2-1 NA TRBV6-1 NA TGTGCCAGCAGCCCGAGGATTGAGCAGTTCTTC CASSPRIEQFF